This T cell receptor beta chain emerged from a study of shared clonotypes between healthy human individuals. The repertoire was sequenced with immunoSEQ multiplex PCR; TCRdb's copy has only in-frame clones and lacks some. The table lists about 990,000 clones, 75% to 85% of them singletons. The donor population consisted of healthy HIV-negative adults with no recent acute infections or vaccinations. CDR1 is SGHTA, CDR2 FQGNSA, per germline. The V end was cut by 5 bases, the J end by 4 bases, with 14 bases between. The CDR3 covers 14 residues. Sequencing was done on a sample of memory CD4+ T cells from PBMCs. Subset in this sample: CD45RA-negative fraction. The V gene is TRBV7-2, the J gene TRBJ2-5; D is unclear. This sequence originates from a man between 18 and 29 years old in good health. Some clones in this sample may be carry-over from other donors' samples. The DNA of the CDR3 is TGTGCCAGCAGCGGTCTCAGAAATTCAGAGACCCAGTACTTC. Translated: CASSGLRNSETQYF.